The clone carrying this T cell receptor (beta chain) was observed a handful of times. What it recognizes is unknown. The PCR was carried out with 60 Vbeta primers and 13 Jbeta primers. The table came from immunoSEQ multiplex PCR; TCRdb's copy has only in-frame clones and leaves some out. The sample includes 120,000 or so clones, roughly two thirds seen only once; the top ten take 1.6%. This sample was taken from a study of cytomegalovirus exposure and HLA in healthy donors. Notes on the study in general: The likely origin of a cluster of highly shared sequence variants was a sequencing artifact.

Germline lookup yields CDR1 MNHEY and CDR2 SMNVEV (reference sequence). The V and J ends lost 5 bases and 3 bases, in that order; junction bases with no gene match: 12. The CDR3 is 16 residues long. Sequencing was done on a sample of PBMCs. This receptor was taken from a man aged 30 to 39 in good health and CMV-seropositive. The chain uses TRBV27 and TRBJ2-7; the match to TRBD2 covers 8 bases. CDR3 loop: CASSPRTLAGGYEQYF. The CDR3 DNA sequence: TGTGCCAGCAGTCCCCGAACCCTGGCGGGAGGCTACGAGCAGTACTTC.